This is a list of T cell receptor beta chains from one sample in a study of cytomegalovirus exposure and HLA in healthy donors. Only in-frame clones appear in the TCRdb table, and some are missing; sequencing was by immunoSEQ multiplex PCR. The sample includes about 190,000 clones, around 81% seen only once; the top ten take approximately 2%. Sequenced input: PBMCs. These receptors were obtained from a woman in her 30s in good health and CMV-seronegative. Each CDR3 is given with its conserved first and last residue. D genes are given only for firm matches. Clone size is not always given. Where it is, it says once, few, many or a class for expanded clones.

D: TRBD1; size: -; V: TRBV25-1; J: TRBJ2-7; DNA: TGTGCCAGCAGTTCCGGGACAGGCGCCTACGAGCAGTACTTC; CDR3: CASSSGTGAYEQYF
D: TRBD1; size: -; V: TRBV7-2; J: TRBJ1-5; DNA: TGTGCCAGCAGCAACAGGGGGAATCAGCCCCAGCATTTT; CDR3: CASSNRGNQPQHF
D: -; size: -; V: TRBV5-6; J: TRBJ1-1; DNA: TGTGCCAGCAAAAATCCCGGGAGAGGGGCGCAGGGTGAAGCTTTCTTT; CDR3: CASKNPGRGAQGEAFF
D: -; size: -; V: TRBV11-2; J: TRBJ2-3; DNA: TGTGCCAGCAGTCGAGCGGCTAGCGCAAGCCTCACAGATACGCAGTATTTT; CDR3: CASSRAASASLTDTQYF
D: -; size: -; V: TRBV5-6; J: TRBJ2-3; DNA: TGTGCCAGCAGCCCAACGGGGGTCACAGATACGCAGTATTTT; CDR3: CASSPTGVTDTQYF
D: -; size: -; V: TRBV9; J: TRBJ1-5; DNA: TGTGCCAGCAGCGGACCAGGGCGAAATCAGCCCCAGCATTTT; CDR3: CASSGPGRNQPQHF
D: -; size: -; V: TRBV5-6; J: TRBJ2-5; DNA: TGTGCCAGCAGCTTGCAGGAACAAGAGACCCAGTACTTC; CDR3: CASSLQEQETQYF
D: TRBD1; size: -; V: TRBV4-1; J: TRBJ1-2; DNA: TGCGCCAGCAGCGAAGGACAGGGGAGGCACTATGGCTACACCTTC; CDR3: CASSEGQGRHYGYTF
D: -; size: -; V: TRBV11-2; J: TRBJ1-3; DNA: TGTGCCAGCAGCCGACGGGACAAGGCCTCTTCGGGCTCTGGAAACACCATATATTTT; CDR3: CASSRRDKASSGSGNTIYF
D: TRBD1; size: -; V: TRBV4-3; J: TRBJ1-4; DNA: TGCGCCAGCAGCCAAGGATTCCGGGACAGGGGCTATGCAACTAATGAAAAACTGTTTTTT; CDR3: CASSQGFRDRGYATNEKLFF
D: -; size: -; V: TRBV7-8; J: TRBJ2-2; DNA: TGTGCCAGCAGCTTAGGGGGCCTACCCCGGGACACCGGGGAGCTGTTTTTT; CDR3: CASSLGGLPRDTGELFF
D: -; size: -; V: TRBV6-5; J: TRBJ1-2; DNA: TGTGCCAGCAGTGACAACAGGGAGGGTGGCTACACCTTC; CDR3: CASSDNREGGYTF
D: TRBD1; size: -; V: TRBV5-6; J: TRBJ1-2; DNA: TGTGCCAGCAGCTGGGACAGGGCCAACTATGGCTACACCTTC; CDR3: CASSWDRANYGYTF
D: -; size: -; V: TRBV7-6; J: TRBJ1-4; DNA: TGTGCCAGCAGCTTAAACAGGGATACCAATGAAAAACTGTTTTTT; CDR3: CASSLNRDTNEKLFF
D: -; size: -; V: TRBV2; J: TRBJ1-6; DNA: TGTGCCAGCAGGGCTAGTTCCCCCTCACCCCTCCACTTT; CDR3: CASRASSPSPLHF
D: -; size: once; V: TRBV6-5; J: TRBJ2-7; DNA: TGTGCCAGCGGCGGGACAGTCTCCTACGAGCAGTACTTC; CDR3: CASGGTVSYEQYF
D: -; size: -; V: TRBV6-1; J: TRBJ2-4; DNA: TGTGCCAGCAGTGGAGGTAGGGGCGCGGCCAAAAACATTCAGTACTTC; CDR3: CASSGGRGAAKNIQYF
D: TRBD1; size: -; V: TRBV29-1; J: TRBJ1-4; DNA: TGCAGCGCACTCCTTGACAGGGGTGAAAAACTGTTTTTT; CDR3: CSALLDRGEKLFF
D: TRBD1; size: -; V: TRBV2; J: TRBJ1-1; DNA: TGTGCCAGCAGGCGGACAGGGGGGATGAACACTGAAGCTTTCTTT; CDR3: CASRRTGGMNTEAFF
D: TRBD2; size: -; V: TRBV9; J: TRBJ2-3; DNA: TGTGCCAGCAGCGTGTTAGCGGGAGGCACAGATACGCAGTATTTT; CDR3: CASSVLAGGTDTQYF
D: TRBD1; size: -; V: TRBV6-5; J: TRBJ2-2; DNA: TGTGCCAGCAGTTGGACAGGGCAGGTTTTAACCGGGGAGCTGTTTTTT; CDR3: CASSWTGQVLTGELFF
D: -; size: once; V: TRBV30; J: TRBJ2-7; DNA: TGTGCCTGGGAGGGTTCCTACGAGCAGTACTTC; CDR3: CAWEGSYEQYF
D: -; size: -; V: TRBV6-1; J: TRBJ2-1; DNA: TGTGCCAGCAGTGATGAGGTGTGGGCCTACAATGAGCAGTTCTTC; CDR3: CASSDEVWAYNEQFF
D: -; size: -; V: TRBV5-6; J: TRBJ1-6; DNA: TGTGCCAGCATCCGCAGGGGCTCGTATAATTCACCCCTCCACTTT; CDR3: CASIRRGSYNSPLHF
D: TRBD1; size: -; V: TRBV27; J: TRBJ1-5; DNA: TGTGCCAGCAGTGACACAGGGGGCGGTCAGCCCCAGCATTTT; CDR3: CASSDTGGGQPQHF
D: TRBD2; size: -; V: TRBV6-1; J: TRBJ2-3; DNA: TGTGCCAGCAGTGACGGGACTAGCGGGAGTCTCAGAACAGATACGCAGTATTTT; CDR3: CASSDGTSGSLRTDTQYF
D: TRBD1; size: once; V: TRBV6-1; J: TRBJ2-7; DNA: TGTGCCAGCAGTGAAAAAGTATGGACAGGGCTCTACGAGCAGTACTTC; CDR3: CASSEKVWTGLYEQYF
D: TRBD2; size: -; V: TRBV4-3; J: TRBJ2-3; DNA: TGCGCCAGCAGCCAAGATGGGACGGGGGGGGGCTCAGATACGCAGTATTTT; CDR3: CASSQDGTGGGSDTQYF
D: -; size: -; V: TRBV7-2; J: TRBJ2-3; DNA: TGTGCCAGCAGCTCCTACACAGATACGCAGTATTTT; CDR3: CASSSYTDTQYF
D: TRBD1; size: -; V: TRBV2; J: TRBJ2-1; DNA: TGTGCCAGCAAGACAGGGTCCAATGAGCAGTTCTTC; CDR3: CASKTGSNEQFF
D: TRBD1; size: -; V: TRBV28; J: TRBJ2-5; DNA: TGTGCCAGTAAACCGGACAGGGGAGTAGAGACCCAGTACTTC; CDR3: CASKPDRGVETQYF
D: -; size: once; V: TRBV5-8; J: TRBJ2-7; DNA: TGTGCCAGCAGCTTTTCCTGGGGGACTCCGTACGAGCAGTACTTC; CDR3: CASSFSWGTPYEQYF
D: TRBD2; size: once; V: TRBV6-5; J: TRBJ2-3; DNA: TGTGCCAGCAGTTACTCGGCGGGAGGGTCGGATACGCAGTATTTT; CDR3: CASSYSAGGSDTQYF
D: -; size: -; V: TRBV28; J: TRBJ2-2; DNA: TGTGCCAGCAGTTCATTCAGGGTGGACACCGGGGAGCTGTTTTTT; CDR3: CASSSFRVDTGELFF
D: -; size: once; V: TRBV7-2; J: TRBJ2-3; DNA: TGTGCCAGCAGCTCGACGCCGGGGGATACGCAGTATTTT; CDR3: CASSSTPGDTQYF
D: TRBD1; size: -; V: TRBV7-8; J: TRBJ1-2; DNA: TGTGCCAGCAGCTTAAGGCCGGACAGGGGGCAGAGAGGCTACACCTTC; CDR3: CASSLRPDRGQRGYTF
D: -; size: -; V: TRBV28; J: TRBJ2-1; DNA: TGTGCCAGCAGCTCCGCTAGCTTCGGGAATGAGCAGTTCTTC; CDR3: CASSSASFGNEQFF
D: TRBD1; size: once; V: TRBV28; J: TRBJ1-1; DNA: TGTGCCAGCAGTTCACCGGGACAGGGTGACACTGAAGCTTTCTTT; CDR3: CASSSPGQGDTEAFF
D: TRBD1; size: -; V: TRBV7-9; J: TRBJ2-1; DNA: TGTGCCACCAACCGGGGACAGGGGATCAATGAGCAGTTCTTC; CDR3: CATNRGQGINEQFF
D: TRBD2; size: -; V: TRBV28; J: TRBJ2-2; DNA: TGTGCCAGCGACCGGACTAGCGGGTTTAGCGGGGAGCTGTTTTTT; CDR3: CASDRTSGFSGELFF
D: TRBD1; size: -; V: TRBV5-1; J: TRBJ2-6; DNA: TGCGCCAGCAGCTTGGCGGGACAGGGGGCTTTGTCGGGGGCCAACGTCCTGACTTTC; CDR3: CASSLAGQGALSGANVLTF
D: TRBD2; size: -; V: TRBV5-6; J: TRBJ2-4; DNA: TGTGCCAGCAGCTTGATAACTAGCGGAGAGGAAAACAGTCAGTACTTC; CDR3: CASSLITSGEENSQYF
D: -; size: -; V: TRBV21-1; J: TRBJ2-1; DNA: TGTGCCAGCATCGGGACTAGCGGGAGGGCCGGCTACAATGAGCAGTTCTTC; CDR3: CASIGTSGRAGYNEQFF
D: TRBD1; size: once; V: TRBV29-1; J: TRBJ2-7; DNA: TGCAGCGTTGTGGCGGGACAGGGGATTGGGGGCTACGAGCAGTACTTC; CDR3: CSVVAGQGIGGYEQYF
D: -; size: -; V: TRBV5-1; J: TRBJ2-5; DNA: TGCGCCAGCAGCTTGGGGGGCTTGAACCAAGAGACCCAGTACTTC; CDR3: CASSLGGLNQETQYF